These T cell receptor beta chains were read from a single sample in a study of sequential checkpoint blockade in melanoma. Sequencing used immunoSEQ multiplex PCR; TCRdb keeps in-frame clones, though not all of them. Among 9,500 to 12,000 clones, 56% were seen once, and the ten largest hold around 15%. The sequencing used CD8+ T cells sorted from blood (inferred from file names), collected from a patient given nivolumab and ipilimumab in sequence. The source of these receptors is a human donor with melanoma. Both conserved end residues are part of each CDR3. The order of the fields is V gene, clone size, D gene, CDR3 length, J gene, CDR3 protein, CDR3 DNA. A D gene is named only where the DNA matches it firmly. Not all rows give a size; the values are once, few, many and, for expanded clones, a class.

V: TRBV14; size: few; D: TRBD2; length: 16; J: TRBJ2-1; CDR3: CASSQYSGPPHNEQFF; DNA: TGTGCCAGCAGCCAGTATAGCGGGCCCCCCCACAATGAGCAGTTCTTC
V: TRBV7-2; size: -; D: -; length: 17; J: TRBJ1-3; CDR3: CASSLDWTPRTGNTIYF; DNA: TGTGCCAGCAGCTTAGATTGGACACCGAGGACTGGAAACACCATATATTTT
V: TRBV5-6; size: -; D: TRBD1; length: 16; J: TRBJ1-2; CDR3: CASSLAGQGDSYGYTF; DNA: TGTGCCAGCAGCTTGGCCGGGCAGGGGGACTCCTATGGCTACACCTTC
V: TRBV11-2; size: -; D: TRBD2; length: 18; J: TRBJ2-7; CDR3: CASSPYLGIAGDTYEQYF; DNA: TGTGCCAGCAGCCCCTACCTAGGGATAGCGGGAGACACCTACGAGCAGTACTTC
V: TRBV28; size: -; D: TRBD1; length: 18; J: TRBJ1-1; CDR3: CASSHIYSTGGMNTEAFF; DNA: TGTGCCAGCAGCCATATATATTCGACAGGGGGGATGAACACTGAAGCTTTCTTT
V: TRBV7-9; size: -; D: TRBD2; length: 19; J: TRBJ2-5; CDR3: CASSLGTSGRVYIQETQYF; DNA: TGTGCCAGCAGCTTAGGGACTAGCGGGAGGGTGTACATACAAGAGACCCAGTACTTC
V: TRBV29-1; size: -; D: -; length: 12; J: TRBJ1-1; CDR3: CSVVGTAGGAFF; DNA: TGCAGCGTTGTAGGGACTGCCGGGGGAGCTTTCTTT
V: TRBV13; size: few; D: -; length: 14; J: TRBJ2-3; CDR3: CASSYQGNTDTQYF; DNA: TGTGCCAGCAGCTATCAGGGAAACACAGATACGCAGTATTTT
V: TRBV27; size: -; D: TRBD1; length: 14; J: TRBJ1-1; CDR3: CASSRQGLNTEAFF; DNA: TGTGCCAGCAGCAGACAGGGTTTGAACACTGAAGCTTTCTTT
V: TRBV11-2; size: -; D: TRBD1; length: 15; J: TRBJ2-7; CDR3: CASTPRGLLPYEQYF; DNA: TGTGCCAGCACCCCGAGGGGGCTCTTACCCTACGAGCAGTACTTC
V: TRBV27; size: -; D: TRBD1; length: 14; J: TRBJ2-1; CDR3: CASSLWGTDNEQFF; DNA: TGTGCCAGCAGTTTATGGGGGACAGACAATGAGCAGTTCTTC
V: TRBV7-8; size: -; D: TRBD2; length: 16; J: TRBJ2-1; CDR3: CASSFGGTSDYNEQFF; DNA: TGTGCCAGCAGCTTTGGCGGGACTAGCGATTACAATGAGCAGTTCTTC
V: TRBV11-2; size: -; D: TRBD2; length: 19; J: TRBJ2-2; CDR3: CASSQAASGRIGDTGELFF; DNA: TGTGCCAGCAGCCAAGCCGCTAGCGGGAGGATTGGAGACACCGGGGAGCTGTTTTTT
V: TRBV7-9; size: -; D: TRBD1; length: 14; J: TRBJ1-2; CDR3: CASSLAGTGVSYTF; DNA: TGTGCCAGCAGCTTAGCCGGGACAGGGGTTAGCTACACCTTC
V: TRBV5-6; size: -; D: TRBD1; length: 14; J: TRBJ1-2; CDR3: CASSSGTVLYGYTF; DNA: TGTGCCAGCAGCTCCGGGACAGTTTTATATGGCTACACCTTC
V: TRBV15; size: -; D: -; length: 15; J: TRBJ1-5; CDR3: CATSREGASNQPQHF; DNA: TGTGCCACCAGCAGAGAGGGGGCTAGCAATCAGCCCCAGCATTTT
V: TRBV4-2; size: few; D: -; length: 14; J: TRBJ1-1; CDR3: CASSQDFGGTEAFF; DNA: TGTGCCAGCAGCCAAGATTTCGGGGGTACTGAAGCTTTCTTT
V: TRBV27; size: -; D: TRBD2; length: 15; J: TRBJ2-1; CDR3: CASSSLAGGYNEQFF; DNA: TGTGCCAGCAGTTCTCTAGCGGGAGGCTACAATGAGCAGTTCTTC
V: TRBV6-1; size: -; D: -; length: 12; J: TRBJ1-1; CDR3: CASSPHDTEAFF; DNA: TGTGCCAGCAGCCCACACGACACTGAAGCTTTCTTT
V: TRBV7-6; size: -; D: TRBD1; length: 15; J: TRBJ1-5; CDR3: CASSPEDRGDQPQHF; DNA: TGTGCCAGCAGCCCAGAAGACAGGGGCGATCAGCCCCAGCATTTT
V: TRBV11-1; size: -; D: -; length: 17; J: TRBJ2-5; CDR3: CASSLDSGDLLRETQYF; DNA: TGTGCCAGCAGCTTAGATTCGGGGGACCTATTAAGGGAGACCCAGTACTTC
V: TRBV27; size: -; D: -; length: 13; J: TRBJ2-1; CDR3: CASSLTRVNEQFF; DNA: TGTGCCAGCAGTTTAACCAGGGTGAATGAGCAGTTCTTC
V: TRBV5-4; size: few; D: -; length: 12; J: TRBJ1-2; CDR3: CASSLVGLGYTF; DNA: TGTGCCAGCAGCTTGGTGGGGCTAGGCTACACCTTC
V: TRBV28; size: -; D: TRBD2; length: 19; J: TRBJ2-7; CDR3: CASGLEDRASGRAAYEQYF; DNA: TGTGCCAGCGGGTTGGAGGACAGGGCCAGCGGGAGGGCAGCCTACGAGCAGTACTTC
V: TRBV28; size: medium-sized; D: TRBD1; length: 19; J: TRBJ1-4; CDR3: CASSMITGTGTIKPEKLFF; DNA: TGTGCCAGCAGTATGATTACCGGGACAGGGACAATAAAGCCTGAAAAACTGTTTTTT
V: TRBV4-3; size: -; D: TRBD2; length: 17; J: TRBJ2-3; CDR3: CASSQELAGVRADTQYF; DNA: TGCGCCAGCAGCCAAGAACTAGCGGGAGTTCGCGCAGATACGCAGTATTTT
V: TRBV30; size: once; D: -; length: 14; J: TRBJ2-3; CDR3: CAWSVIGATDTQYF; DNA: TGTGCCTGGAGTGTAATTGGGGCCACAGATACGCAGTATTTT
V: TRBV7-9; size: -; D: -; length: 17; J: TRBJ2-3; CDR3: CASSLGSTTRFIDTQYF; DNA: TGTGCCAGCAGCTTAGGGTCGACTACAAGGTTTATAGATACGCAGTATTTT
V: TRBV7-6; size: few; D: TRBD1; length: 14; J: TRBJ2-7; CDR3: CASSFGTGTYEQYF; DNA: TGTGCCAGCAGCTTTGGGACAGGGACCTACGAGCAGTACTTC
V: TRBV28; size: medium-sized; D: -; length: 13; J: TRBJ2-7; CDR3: CASSHPGPSGQYF; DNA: TGTGCCAGCAGCCATCCTGGGCCATCCGGGCAGTACTTC
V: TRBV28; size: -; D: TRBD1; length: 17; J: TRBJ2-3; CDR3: CASSLEHVQGVTDTQYF; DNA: TGTGCCAGCAGTTTAGAGCACGTGCAGGGGGTCACAGATACGCAGTATTTT
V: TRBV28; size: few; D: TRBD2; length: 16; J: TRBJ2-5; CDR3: CASSFLAGEEEETQYF; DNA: TGTGCCAGCAGTTTTCTGGCGGGGGAGGAGGAGGAGACCCAGTACTTC
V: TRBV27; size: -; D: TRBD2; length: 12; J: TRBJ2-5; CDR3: CASGRGWETQYF; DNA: TGTGCCAGCGGGAGGGGATGGGAGACCCAGTACTTC
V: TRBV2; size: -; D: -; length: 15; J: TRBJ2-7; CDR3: CASSLGHPSSYEQYF; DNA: TGTGCCAGCAGCCTGGGACACCCAAGCTCCTACGAGCAGTACTTC
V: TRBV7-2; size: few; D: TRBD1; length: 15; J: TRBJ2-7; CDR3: CASSPPGQGPYEQYF; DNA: TGTGCCAGCAGCCCGCCGGGACAGGGACCCTACGAGCAGTACTTC
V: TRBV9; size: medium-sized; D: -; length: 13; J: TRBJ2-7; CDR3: CASSVAPSAEQYF; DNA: TGTGCCAGCAGCGTAGCTCCTAGCGCCGAGCAGTACTTC
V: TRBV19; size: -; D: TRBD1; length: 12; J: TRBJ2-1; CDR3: CASSIRGQGQFF; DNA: TGTGCCAGTAGTATAAGGGGACAGGGGCAGTTCTTC